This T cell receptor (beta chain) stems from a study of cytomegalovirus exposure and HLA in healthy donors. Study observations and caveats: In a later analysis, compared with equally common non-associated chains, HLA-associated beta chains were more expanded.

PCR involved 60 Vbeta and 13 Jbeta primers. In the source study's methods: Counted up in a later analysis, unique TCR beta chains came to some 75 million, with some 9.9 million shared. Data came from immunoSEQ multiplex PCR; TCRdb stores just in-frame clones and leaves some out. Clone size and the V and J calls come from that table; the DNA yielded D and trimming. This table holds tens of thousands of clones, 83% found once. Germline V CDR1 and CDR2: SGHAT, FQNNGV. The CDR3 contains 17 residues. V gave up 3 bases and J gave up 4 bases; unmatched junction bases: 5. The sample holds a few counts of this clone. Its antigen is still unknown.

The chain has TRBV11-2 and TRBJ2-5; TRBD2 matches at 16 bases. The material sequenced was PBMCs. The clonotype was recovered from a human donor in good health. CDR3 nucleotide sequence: TGTGCCAGCAGCTTCACGGGACTAGCGGGGGGGCGAGAGACCCAGTACTTC. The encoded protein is CASSFTGLAGGRETQYF.